This T cell receptor beta chain is drawn from a study of T cells in women clearing cervical HPV infection. Overall study context: Case blood drawn at lesion detection; control blood after infection cleared. Study-level findings and limits: Cases and controls were distinguished at AUC 0.65 to 0.85 by richness and V genes.

The trim removed 4 bases at V and 6 bases at J, leaving 9 bases unmatched. Looked up from germline, CDR1 is SGHDN and CDR2 is FVKESK. The CDR3 spans 14 residues. Average input was around 1,200 ng genomic DNA for immunoSEQ TCR beta CDR3 amplification. Assay used: immunoSEQ multiplex PCR; TCRdb lists only in-frame clones, some missing. The repertoire table contains about 14,000 clones. A word on this clone: The target antigen is unknown. Read data end 3 residues before the CDR3 end; the end is taken from the germline J gene.

The source of this sequence is a woman between 18 and 70 years old with a cervical HPV16 infection that either progressed to CIN3+ or cleared (not recorded which). Sequenced material: blood buffy coat. The chain carries TRBV14 and TRBJ2-7, with TRBD2 identical over 7 bases. CDR3 loop: CASSLSTSYIEQYF. The DNA read from the CDR3 is TGTGCCAGCAGCCTCTCGACTAGCTACATCGAG. Using reference TRBV14 and TRBJ2-7 for the parts outside the CDR3, the full variable domain is EAGVTQFPSHSVIEKGQTVTLRCDPISGHDNLYWYRRVMGKEIKFLLHFVKESKQDESGMPNNRFLAERTGGTYSTLKVQPAELEDSGVYFCASSLSTSYIEQYFGPGTRLTVT.